These 19 T cell receptor beta chains share one sample of origin, sequenced in a study of cytomegalovirus exposure and HLA in healthy donors. PCR amplification relied on 60 Vbeta primers (plus 13 Jbeta primers). Produced via immunoSEQ multiplex PCR; TCRdb's table is partial and in-frame only. Of fewer than 250,000 clones in the sample, approximately 80% were seen once. Sample: PBMCs. These receptors all come from a boy aged 2-15 years in good health and CMV-seronegative.

The genes are TRBV5-1 and TRBJ2-7, with D possibly matching TRBD2 (7 bases). Trimming pared 10 bases from V and 5 bases from J, leaving 31 bases between. The CDR3 extends over 17 amino acids. Per the germline V gene, CDR1 is SGHRS and CDR2 is YFSETQ. The CDR3 DNA is TGCGCCGGGGACAAGAGGGGGGGAATATTCCTGCCCGACGAGCAGTACTTC. Encoded protein: CAGDKRGGIFLPDEQYF.

This clone was recorded a few times. This chain joins TRBV6-1 and TRBJ1-2; 9 bases fit TRBD1. Per the germline V gene, CDR1 is MNHNS and CDR2 is SASEGT. The CDR3 has 13 amino acids. Trimming cost V 8 bases and J 4 bases; bases outside gene matches: 5. This CDR3 reads CASGDRAGYGYTF. CDR3 in DNA: TGTGCCAGCGGGGACAGGGCTGGCTATGGCTACACCTTC.

J is TRBJ2-7 and V is TRBV27; tentatively, D is TRBD2 (6 bases). V lost 1 base and J 2 bases, leaving 12 bases between the germline ends. CDR3 length: 15 residues. The germline gives CDR1 MNHEY, CDR2 SMNVEV (reference sequence). The CDR3 is CASSLFGGAPYEQYF. The CDR3 region has the DNA TGTGCCAGCAGTTTATTTGGAGGGGCCCCCTACGAGCAGTACTTC.

The chain couples TRBV10-1 to TRBJ2-7; tentative D call: TRBD1 (6 bases). Germline V gene sequence: CDR1 WNHNN, CDR2 SYGVQD (reference sequence). The CDR3 loop spans 14 amino acids. V was cut by 6 bases and J by 7 bases, with 19 bases left in between. The CDR3 DNA sequence: TGCGCCAGCAGCCGGGACATAGAGGTTCTTGAGCAGTACTTC. Encoded protein: CASSRDIEVLEQYF.

This clone was observed a handful of times. The V gene is TRBV6-5, the J gene TRBJ2-7; 10 positions match TRBD1. The CDR3 covers 15 residues. V lost 6 bases, J lost 2 bases, and 7 bases stayed unmatched. CDR1 is MNHEY, CDR2 SVGAGI, per germline. CDR3 sequence reads: CASSLDRGQTYEQYF. The CDR3 DNA sequence: TGTGCCAGCAGCCTAGACAGGGGGCAGACCTACGAGCAGTACTTC.

V usage is TRBV2 and J usage is TRBJ2-7; 7 bases line up with TRBD1. Per germline, CDR1 SNHLY and CDR2 FYNNEI. The CDR3 length is 13 residues. Germline trimming cut 7 bases from V and 5 bases from J; bases unmatched to any gene: 8. The CDR3 protein is CASTPGGHHEQYF. The DNA for the CDR3 is TGTGCCAGCACCCCAGGGGGACACCACGAGCAGTACTTC.

The rearrangement joins TRBV6-1 to TRBJ1-2; a possible D gene is TRBD1 (5 bases). CDR3 length: 13 residues. Trimming left V 7 bases short and J 3 bases short, with 12 bases between. Germline CDR1 reads MNHNS; CDR2 reads SASEGT. The CDR3, as DNA: TGTGCCAGCACGGGGGGAAGACACTATGGCTACACCTTC. It translates to CASTGGRHYGYTF.

The V gene is TRBV18, the J gene TRBJ2-5; 9 positions match TRBD1. Trimming at V came to 6 bases and at J to 5 bases, leaving 1 base not matched to a gene. The CDR3 has 12 amino acids. The V gene's germline CDR1 is KGHSH and CDR2 LQKENI. The CDR3 DNA sequence: TGTGCCAGCTCCGGGACAGGGGAGACCCAGTACTTC. Protein: CASSGTGETQYF.

The V call is TRBV5-4, the J call TRBJ1-2; no reliable D call. V lost 2 bases and J lost 2, with 10 bases in between. The CDR3 runs 14 residues. CDR1 and CDR2 from the germline V gene are SGHNT and YYREEE (reference sequence). As DNA, the CDR3 is TGTGCCAGCAGCTTCGGAGTAGAAAACTATGGCTACACCTTC. Translated, it gives CASSFGVENYGYTF.

The J gene is TRBJ2-5, the V gene TRBV29-1; 8 bases match TRBD2. Germline V CDR1 and CDR2: SQVTM, ANQGSEA. The V and J ends lost 6 bases and 8 bases, in that order; junction bases with no gene match: 8. The CDR3 contains 12 residues. CDR3 loop: CSVGGLGTTQYF. CDR3 in DNA: TGCAGCGTGGGGGGACTAGGGACCACCCAGTACTTC.

This rearrangement joins TRBV23-1 to TRBJ2-3, with TRBD1 identical over 7 bases. TRBV23-1 is filed as an ORF, its function uncertain. Trimming took 1 base from V and 10 from J; bases not matched to a gene: 11. This CDR3 has 15 amino acids. CDR3 region: CASSQYLPDRVAQYF. The DNA of the CDR3 is TGCGCCAGCAGTCAATACCTCCCAGACAGGGTAGCGCAGTATTTT.

This clone was counted a few times. The chain recombines TRBV19 with TRBJ1-2; TRBD1 aligns across 9 bases. CDR1 LNHDA and CDR2 SQIVND come from the germline V gene (reference sequence). The CDR3 length is 13 residues. Losses at the gene ends were 6 bases for V and 5 bases for J; bases not matched to a gene: 4. The CDR3 region has the DNA TGTGCCAGTAGAAGGACAGGGGAATATGGCTACACCTTC. Its protein is CASRRTGEYGYTF.

This chain links TRBV14 with TRBJ2-1, with a weak D call TRBD1 (5 bases). Germline V gene data show CDR1 as SGHDN and CDR2 as FVKESK. Trimming stripped 1 base from V and 14 bases from J, with 15 bases between. The CDR3 is made up of 13 amino acids. CDR3 sequence (DNA): TGTGCCAGCAGCCAAGTGAATCGCGACAGTGAGTTCTTC. Protein: CASSQVNRDSEFF. Variable domain in full (rest from reference TRBV14 and TRBJ2-1): EAGVTQFPSHSVIEKGQTVTLRCDPISGHDNLYWYRRVMGKEIKFLLHFVKESKQDESGMPNNRFLAERTGGTYSTLKVQPAELEDSGVYFCASSQVNRDSEFFGPGTRLTVL.

V and J are TRBV19 and TRBJ1-2; D is unclear. The germline gives CDR1 LNHDA, CDR2 SQIVND (reference sequence). V shed 5 bases and J shed 4 bases, with 14 bases lying between them. CDR3 size: 14 residues. For the CDR3, the DNA is TGTGCCAGTAGTGCCCTCGGGAGCCCCTATGGCTACACCTTC. It yields the protein CASSALGSPYGYTF.

The chain carries TRBV5-1 and TRBJ1-3, with TRBD1 matching 9 bases. Germline V gives CDR1 SGHRS, CDR2 YFSETQ. V lost 4 bases to trimming and J lost 4 bases; unmatched junction nucleotides: 9. The CDR3 contains 16 residues. In DNA, the CDR3 is TGCGCCAGCAGCGCTTACGGGACAGGGATCGGAAACACCATATATTTT. Translating it yields CASSAYGTGIGNTIYF. The whole variable domain, filled in from reference TRBV5-1 and TRBJ1-3, reads KAGVTQTPRYLIKTRGQQVTLSCSPISGHRSVSWYQQTPGQGLQFLFEYFSETQRNKGNFPGRFSGRQFSNSRSEMNVSTLELGDSALYLCASSAYGTGIGNTIYFGEGSWLTVV.

V and J are TRBV7-8 and TRBJ2-3; 8 positions match TRBD1. CDR1 is SGHVS and CDR2 is FQNEAQ in the germline V gene. This CDR3 has 16 residues. After removal of 4 bases from V and 2 bases from J, the junction contained 8 bases not matched to a gene. The CDR3 reads CASSSPGQEATDTQYF. The DNA for the CDR3 is TGTGCCAGCAGCTCGCCGGGACAGGAGGCCACAGATACGCAGTATTTT.

This clone has just a few counts. This chain links TRBV6-5 with TRBJ2-7; D might be TRBD1 (5 bases). The germline V gene has CDR1 MNHEY and CDR2 SVGAGI. V lost 0 bases to trimming and J lost 5 bases, with 14 bases between them. This CDR3 is built from 15 residues. The CDR3 region is CASSYSPQGTNEQYF. The CDR3, as DNA: TGTGCCAGCAGTTACTCCCCTCAGGGTACCAACGAGCAGTACTTC.

The V call is TRBV5-4, the J call TRBJ2-5, with D tentatively TRBD1 or TRBD2 (7 bases each). Germline V CDR1 and CDR2: SGHNT, YYREEE (reference sequence). This CDR3 is 15 amino acids long. V was clipped by 4 bases and J by 5 bases, with 18 bases between them. The CDR3 protein is CASSMGGATGETQYF. DNA for the CDR3: TGTGCCAGCAGCATGGGGGGGGCGACAGGGGAGACCCAGTACTTC.

The chain combines TRBV5-6 with TRBJ2-6; D remains ambiguous. CDR1 SGHDT and CDR2 YYEEEE come from the germline V gene. The CDR3 sequence is 15 residues long. V gave up 8 bases and J gave up 0 bases, with 12 bases separating them. CDR3 residues: CASRTGYSGANVLTF. For the CDR3, the DNA is TGTGCCAGTCGCACTGGTTACTCTGGGGCCAACGTCCTGACTTTC. Together with reference TRBV5-6 and TRBJ2-6, the CDR3 gives the full variable domain: DAGVTQSPTHLIKTRGQQVTLRCSPKSGHDTVSWYQQALGQGPQFIFQYYEEEERQRGNFPDRFSGHQFPNYSSELNVNALLLGDSALYLCASRTGYSGANVLTFGAGSRLTVL.